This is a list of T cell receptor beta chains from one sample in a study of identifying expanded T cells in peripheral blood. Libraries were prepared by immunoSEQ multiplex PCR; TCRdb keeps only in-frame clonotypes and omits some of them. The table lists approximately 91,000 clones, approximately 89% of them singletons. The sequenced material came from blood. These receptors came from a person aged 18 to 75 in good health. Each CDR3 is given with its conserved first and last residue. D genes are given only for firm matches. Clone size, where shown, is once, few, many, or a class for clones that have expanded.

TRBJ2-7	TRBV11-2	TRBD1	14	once	CASSATGQGLEQYF	TGTGCCAGCAGCGCCACGGGACAGGGGTTAGAGCAGTACTTC
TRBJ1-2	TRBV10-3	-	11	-	CAISGGRGYTF	TGTGCCATCAGTGGGGGTCGGGGCTACACCTTC
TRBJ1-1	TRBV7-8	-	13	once	CASSLGRNTEAFF	TGTGCCAGCAGCTTAGGCAGGAACACTGAAGCTTTCTTT
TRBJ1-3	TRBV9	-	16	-	CASSVDPDGSGNTIYF	TGTGCCAGCAGCGTAGATCCGGACGGCTCTGGAAACACCATATATTTT
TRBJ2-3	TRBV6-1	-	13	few	CASSEARPDTQYF	TGTGCCAGCAGTGAAGCGAGGCCAGATACGCAGTATTTT
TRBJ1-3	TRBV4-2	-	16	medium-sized	CASSQKHADSGNTIYF	TGTGCCAGCAGCCAAAAACACGCAGACTCTGGAAACACCATATATTTT
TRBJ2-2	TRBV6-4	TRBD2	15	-	CASSLLAGDTGELFF	TGTGCCAGCAGTCTACTAGCGGGAGATACCGGGGAGCTGTTTTTT
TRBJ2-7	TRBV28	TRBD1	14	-	CASGLTGDAYEQYF	TGTGCCAGCGGATTGACAGGGGATGCCTACGAGCAGTACTTC
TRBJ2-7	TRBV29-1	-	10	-	CSVDQGEQYF	TGCAGCGTTGATCAAGGCGAGCAGTACTTC
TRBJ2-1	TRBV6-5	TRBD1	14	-	CASSRTGTGVVQFF	TGTGCCAGCAGTCGAACCGGGACAGGGGTGGTGCAGTTCTTC
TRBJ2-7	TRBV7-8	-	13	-	CASLGKPYWEQYF	TGTGCCAGCCTTGGAAAACCCTACTGGGAGCAGTACTTC
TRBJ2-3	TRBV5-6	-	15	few	CASSLDGASTDTQYF	TGTGCCAGCAGCTTGGACGGAGCTAGCACAGATACGCAGTATTTT
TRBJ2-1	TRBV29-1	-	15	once	CSVEFMSGQDNEQFF	TGCAGCGTTGAATTCATGTCGGGCCAAGACAATGAGCAGTTCTTC
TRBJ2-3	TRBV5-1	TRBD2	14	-	CASRLAGSTDTQYF	TGCGCCAGCCGACTAGCGGGGAGCACAGATACGCAGTATTTT
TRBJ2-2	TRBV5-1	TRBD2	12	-	CASSGTSGELFF	TGCGCCAGCAGCGGGACTAGCGGGGAGCTGTTTTTT
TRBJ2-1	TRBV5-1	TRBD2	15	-	CASSLSTSGKNEQFF	TGCGCCAGCAGCTTGAGTACTAGCGGGAAGAATGAGCAGTTCTTC
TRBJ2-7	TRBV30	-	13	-	CAWRHRLVDEQYF	TGTGCCTGGAGGCACCGACTAGTTGACGAGCAGTACTTC
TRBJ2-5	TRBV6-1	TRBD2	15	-	CASSSVGGGQETQYF	TGTGCCAGCAGCTCCGTTGGGGGGGGACAAGAGACCCAGTACTTC
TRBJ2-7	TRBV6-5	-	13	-	CASSRQITYEQYF	TGCGCCAGCAGTCGACAGATTACCTACGAGCAGTACTTC
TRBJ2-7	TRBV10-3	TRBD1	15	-	CAISESTGAVYEQYF	TGTGCCATCAGTGAGTCGACAGGGGCGGTTTACGAGCAGTACTTC
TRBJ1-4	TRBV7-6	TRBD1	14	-	CASSSRYRGEKLFF	TGTGCCAGCAGTTCTCGGTACAGGGGCGAAAAACTGTTTTTT
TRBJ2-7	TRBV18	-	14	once	CASSGRDGTYEQYF	TGTGCCAGCTCAGGAAGAGACGGGACCTACGAGCAGTACTTC
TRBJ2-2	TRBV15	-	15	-	CATSPRGRGTGELFF	TGTGCCACCAGCCCGAGGGGGAGAGGAACCGGGGAGCTGTTTTTT
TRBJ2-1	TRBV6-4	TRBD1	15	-	CASSPGTGRYNEQFF	TGTGCCAGCAGCCCCGGGACAGGGCGCTACAATGAGCAGTTCTTC
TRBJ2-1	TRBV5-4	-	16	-	CASSLDGDLVNNEQFF	TGTGCCAGCAGCTTGGACGGGGACCTCGTCAACAATGAGCAGTTCTTC
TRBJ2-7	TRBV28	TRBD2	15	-	CASSPRLAGTYEQYF	TGTGCCAGCAGTCCCAGGCTAGCGGGAACCTACGAGCAGTACTTC
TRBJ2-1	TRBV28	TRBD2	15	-	CASSFLVAGDNEQFF	TGTGCCAGCAGTTTTTTGGTAGCGGGAGATAATGAGCAGTTCTTC
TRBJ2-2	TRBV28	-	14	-	CASTQGPGSGELFF	TGTGCCAGCACCCAAGGCCCTGGGAGCGGGGAGCTGTTTTTT
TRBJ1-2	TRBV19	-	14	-	CASSIDRGISGYTF	TGTGCCAGTAGTATAGATCGGGGAATATCTGGCTACACCTTC
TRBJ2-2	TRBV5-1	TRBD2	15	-	CASGKTSGNGGELFF	TGCGCCAGCGGCAAGACTAGCGGGAACGGCGGGGAGCTGTTTTTT